The 22 T cell receptor beta chains presented below share a single source sample, sequenced in a study of PD-1 blockade in classical Hodgkin lymphoma. Each patient relapsed following autologous stem cell transplantation, and prior brentuximab vedotin exposure differed. Investigators isolated CD4+ T cells from thawed PBMCs through magnetic negative selection. This table comes from immunoSEQ multiplex PCR, and its TCRdb copy is limited to in-frame clones, with some not included. Of approximately 9,600 clones in the sample, about 70% were seen once. The sample was CD4+ T cells from blood, taken at baseline. The receptors were gathered from a human donor with classical Hodgkin lymphoma.

Worth noting for this clone: One end of the junction fails to match germline, which may point to a read error. The V call is TRBV19, the J call TRBJ2-7, with TRBD1 identical over 8 bases. The CDR3 runs to 16 residues. Germline assignment: CDR1 LNHDA and CDR2 SQIVND (reference sequence). CDR3: CASSMRIGQGAYGQYF. DNA of the CDR3: TGTGCCAGTAGTATGCGGATCGGGCAGGGGGCCTACGGGCAGTACTTC.

This clone has more than one count but fewer than ten. J is TRBJ2-7 and V is TRBV13; 16 nucleotides align to TRBD2. Germline values: CDR1 PRHDT, CDR2 FYEKMQ (reference sequence). The CDR3 loop spans 17 amino acids. V gave up 5 bases and J gave up 2 bases; unmatched junction bases: 6. The CDR3 is CASSTGLAGGPTYEQYF. The CDR3 bases are TGTGCCAGCAGCACGGGACTAGCGGGAGGGCCGACCTACGAGCAGTACTTC. Drawing the rest from reference TRBV13 and TRBJ2-7, the complete variable domain is AAGVIQSPRHLIKEKRETATLKCYPIPRHDTVYWYQQGPGQDPQFLISFYEKMQSDKGSIPDRFSAQQFSDYHSELNMSSLELGDSALYFCASSTGLAGGPTYEQYFGPGTRLTVT.

The chain is built from TRBV10-2 and TRBJ2-1, with D possibly being TRBD2 (5 bases). The CDR3 loop spans 15 amino acids. Trimming took off 2 bases at V and 6 bases at J, with 14 bases between the two ends. CDR1 and CDR2 (germline): WSHSY, SAAADI. The DNA for the CDR3 is TGCGCCAGCAGTGAGGCGGGCCTGCGTCTCAATGAGCAGTTCTTC. Amino acids: CASSEAGLRLNEQFF.

The sample holds a few counts of this clone. The chain employs TRBV4-2 and TRBJ1-1; D is unclear. From germline, CDR1 is LGHNA and CDR2 YNFKEQ. The CDR3 is 16 amino acids. V was pared by 0 bases and J by 0 bases, with 11 bases between. The CDR3 DNA reads TGTGCCAGCAGCCAAGAGGGCATTACAGTGAACACTGAAGCTTTCTTT. The encoded protein is CASSQEGITVNTEAFF.

This clone was seen just once. The J gene is TRBJ2-3, the V gene TRBV10-3, with 9 nucleotides matching TRBD1. Germline trimming cut 9 bases from V and 3 bases from J; bases unmatched to any gene: 7. Germline loops: CDR1 ENHRY, CDR2 SYGVKD. The CDR3 spans 14 residues. The CDR3 here is CAMESGTGTDTQYF. The DNA for the CDR3 is TGTGCCATGGAATCCGGGACAGGGACAGATACGCAGTATTTT.

The rearrangement uses TRBV7-8 and TRBJ2-7; 7 positions match TRBD1. The CDR3 runs to 16 residues. Germline V gene lookup returns CDR1 SGHVS and CDR2 FQNEAQ. Unmatched junction bases numbered 19, after V lost 5 bases and J lost 9 bases. CDR3 DNA sequence: TGTGCCAGCAGCCCAGGGACAGCCGTTTCTCTACGAGCGCAGTACTTC. Translation gives CASSPGTAVSLRAQYF.

The rearrangement links TRBV11-2 to TRBJ2-1; D is possibly TRBD1 (5 bases). The CDR3 consists of 16 residues. Germline lookup yields CDR1 SGHAT and CDR2 FQNNGV. The V gene lost 3 bases and the J gene lost 3 bases, with 15 bases spanning the gap. The CDR3 nucleotides read TGTGCCAGCAGCTTTACAGGCGAAATTAACTACAATGAGCAGTTCTTC. Amino acids: CASSFTGEINYNEQFF.

The chain carries TRBV18 and TRBJ1-1; unclear D gene. The CDR3 totals 12 residues. Germline assignment: CDR1 KGHSH and CDR2 LQKENI. Trimming cost V 5 bases and J 2 bases, with 6 bases left between them. In DNA form, the CDR3 reads TGTGCCAGCTCATGGGGAAACACTGAAGCTTTCTTT. Amino acid sequence: CASSWGNTEAFF.

J is TRBJ2-1 and V is TRBV4-1; 9 bases are a match to TRBD2. V lost 2 bases to trimming and J lost 4 bases; unmatched junction nucleotides: 6. CDR1 is MGHRA, CDR2 YSYEKL, per germline. The CDR3 spans 16 residues. This CDR3 is CASSQMRLAGYNEQFF. CDR3 DNA sequence: TGCGCCAGCAGCCAAATGCGGCTAGCGGGGTACAATGAGCAGTTCTTC.

V is TRBV2 and J is TRBJ1-3, with D hard to call. The germline CDR1 and CDR2 sequences are SNHLY and FYNNEI. This CDR3 has 15 amino acids. Between the trimmed V and J ends, which lost 4 bases and 0 bases, there was a span of 10 bases. For the CDR3, the DNA is TGTGCCAGCAGTGCCCGACTGAACTCTGGAAACACCATATATTTT. Protein sequence: CASSARLNSGNTIYF.

The table lists this clone with a count of one. CDR3 in amino acids: CASTNGQGGDYEQYF. The CDR3 DNA is TGTGCCAGTACGAACGGACAGGGGGGGGACTACGAGCAGTACTTC. This chain connects TRBV19 to TRBJ2-7, with 10 bases that match TRBD1. Germline assignment: CDR1 LNHDA and CDR2 SQIVND (reference sequence). The CDR3 sequence is 15 residues long. V shed 7 bases and J 3 bases; nucleotides not matched to a gene: 9.

This clone has more than one count but fewer than ten. The chain links TRBV19 to TRBJ1-5; 10 bases agree with TRBD1. This CDR3 is 16 amino acids long. CDR1 is LNHDA and CDR2 is SQIVND in the germline V gene (reference sequence). The trim removed 6 bases at V and 4 bases at J, leaving 9 bases unmatched. Here the CDR3 reads CASSLDRGRRNQPQHF. CDR3 DNA: TGTGCCAGTAGCCTTGACAGGGGGCGGAGGAATCAGCCCCAGCATTTT. Using reference TRBV19 and TRBJ1-5 for the parts outside the CDR3, the full variable domain is DGGITQSPKYLFRKEGQNVTLSCEQNLNHDAMYWYRQDPGQGLRLIYYSQIVNDFQKGDIAEGYSVSREKKESFPLTVTSAQKNPTAFYLCASSLDRGRRNQPQHFGDGTRLSIL.

Only one count was recorded for this clone. The chain is built from TRBV30 and TRBJ1-1, with D maybe TRBD1 (5 bases). The CDR3 is 13 residues long. Germline values: CDR1 GTSNPN, CDR2 SVGIG (reference sequence). V was cut by 5 bases and J by 1 base, with 11 bases left in between. CDR3 protein: CAWAMGQNTEAFF. The CDR3 region has the DNA TGTGCCTGGGCGATGGGGCAGAACACTGAAGCTTTCTTT.

The chain joins TRBV5-1 to TRBJ2-5; D is perhaps TRBD1 or TRBD2 (5 bases each). The V end lost 4 bases, the J end lost 5 bases, and 12 bases lay between the germline ends. Germline-derived CDR1 and CDR2 are SGHRS and YFSETQ. The CDR3 consists of 13 residues. CDR3 bases: TGCGCCAGCAGCCCCGGGACGCGGGAGACCCAGTACTTC. Translated, it gives CASSPGTRETQYF.

The chain employs TRBV18 and TRBJ2-1; 7 nucleotides line up with TRBD2. In germline, CDR1 is KGHSH, CDR2 LQKENI. The J segment lost 7 bases and the V segment lost 3 bases, leaving 18 bases of the junction unmatched. This CDR3 region has 18 residues. The CDR3 DNA is TGTGCCAGCTCACCCCCCTGGGTGACGGAGGAGGGAGGGAATGAGCAGTTCTTC. Encoded protein: CASSPPWVTEEGGNEQFF.

This chain connects TRBV5-5 to TRBJ2-2; no clear D. Germline values: CDR1 SGHKS, CDR2 YYEKEE (reference sequence). V was shortened by 0 bases and J by 3 bases, with 9 bases between the two germline ends. This CDR3 has 15 residues. The CDR3, as DNA: TGTGCCAGCAGCTTGGTACACGCCGACACCGGGGAGCTGTTTTTT. Residues: CASSLVHADTGELFF.

This clone was counted only a few times. This sequence joins TRBV18 and TRBJ1-5; 8 bases fit TRBD1. Germline CDR1 and CDR2: KGHSH and LQKENI. The CDR3 has 14 residues. The V gene end was trimmed by 6 bases and the J gene end by 1 base; junction bases not matched to a gene: 2. The CDR3 loop reads CASSGQGSNQPQHF. Written as DNA, the CDR3 is TGTGCCAGCTCCGGACAGGGCAGCAATCAGCCCCAGCATTTT. Full variable domain (missing parts from reference TRBV18 and TRBJ1-5): NAGVMQNPRHLVRRRGQEARLRCSPMKGHSHVYWYRQLPEEGLKFMVYLQKENIIDESGMPKERFSAEFPKEGPSILRIQQVVRGDSAAYFCASSGQGSNQPQHFGDGTRLSIL.

CDR3 loop: CASSPGGRRTEAFF. DNA of the CDR3: TGTGCCAGCAGTCCGGGGGGGCGAAGAACTGAAGCTTTCTTT. V usage is TRBV6-5 and J usage is TRBJ1-1; a weak D match, TRBD1 (6 bases). Trimming took 5 bases from V and 5 from J, leaving 15 bases between them. CDR1 is MNHEY and CDR2 is SVGAGI in the germline V gene. The CDR3 spans 14 residues.

The V and J genes are TRBV5-1 and TRBJ2-2; D uncertain. The CDR3 has 17 amino acids. Looked up from germline, CDR1 is SGHRS and CDR2 is YFSETQ. Trimming stripped 0 bases from V and 3 bases from J, with 15 bases between. The CDR3 loop reads CASSLAGLEWDTGELFF. CDR3 nucleotides: TGCGCCAGCAGCTTGGCCGGTCTAGAGTGGGACACCGGGGAGCTGTTTTTT.

V gene TRBV5-1 combines with J gene TRBJ2-1; D might be TRBD1 or TRBD2, each matching 5 bases. The V gene's germline CDR1 is SGHRS and CDR2 YFSETQ. With 3 bases removed from V and 8 bases from J, the gap between germline ends came to 12 bases. This CDR3 is 13 amino acids long. The CDR3 coding sequence is TGCGCCAGCAGCTCCGGGGCGCGGGATGAGCAGTTCTTC. The encoded protein is CASSSGARDEQFF.

This chain joins TRBV5-1 and TRBJ2-2; perhaps TRBD1 as D (6 bases). The CDR3 runs 16 residues. The V gene lost 8 bases and the J gene lost 7 bases, with 24 bases spanning the gap. CDR1 is SGHRS, CDR2 YFSETQ, per germline. CDR3 amino acids: CARRPGHASSRGELFF. CDR3 coding DNA: TGCGCCAGGCGGCCGGGACACGCATCTTCCCGCGGGGAGCTGTTTTTT.

This sequence joins TRBV10-3 and TRBJ1-2, with D tentatively TRBD1 (6 bases). V lost 3 bases and J 2 bases, leaving 13 bases between the germline ends. The germline V gene has CDR1 ENHRY and CDR2 SYGVKD. The CDR3 covers 15 residues. The CDR3, as DNA: TGTGCCATCAGTGATCAAGGGGGACGCAACTATGGCTACACCTTC. Residues: CAISDQGGRNYGYTF.